These T cell receptor beta chains were read from a single sample in a study of cytomegalovirus exposure and HLA in healthy donors. Sequencing was performed with immunoSEQ multiplex PCR; in TCRdb, only in-frame clones are kept and a portion is missing. The data show about 170,000 clones, about 79% seen once. Sequenced input: PBMCs. The receptors were gathered from a woman aged 45-59 years in good health and CMV-seronegative. CDR3s include the opening cysteine and the closing phenylalanine or tryptophan. Each record gives: CDR3 DNA, CDR3 protein, V gene, clone size, J gene, D gene. A D gene is named only where the DNA matches it firmly. Size is stated for part of the rows, as once, few or many counts, or as a class when the clone is expanded.

TGTGCCAGCAGCTTAGAGCTTAGCGGGGGCGCCAAGGGGACCCAGTACTTC CASSLELSGGAKGTQYF TRBV11-2 NA TRBJ2-5 TRBD2
TGCGCCAGCAGCCAAGATTCCCGGGGGACTAACTATGGCTACACCTTC CASSQDSRGTNYGYTF TRBV4-3 NA TRBJ1-2 NA
TGTGCCAGCAGCTTTAACGACGGGTGGAGGGGCTACACCTTC CASSFNDGWRGYTF TRBV5-8 NA TRBJ1-2 NA
TGTGCCAGCGGGGGTGTGGGGGGCAAAAACATTCAGTACTTC CASGGVGGKNIQYF TRBV7-9 NA TRBJ2-4 NA
TGTGCCAGTAGTAGGACAGGGGGACGGGATCAGCCCCAGCATTTT CASSRTGGRDQPQHF TRBV19 few TRBJ1-5 TRBD1
TGCGCCAGCAGATATCACAGGGAATTTAGGCAAGGGCAATTC CASRYHREFRQGQF TRBV5-1 NA TRBJ2-7 NA
TGTGCCAGCAGTTTGCGACAGGGGGGGTACAATGAGCAGTTCTTC CASSLRQGGYNEQFF TRBV27 NA TRBJ2-1 TRBD1
TGTGCCAGCAGTTTATGGGCCCCCCCGGAGCAGTTCTTC CASSLWAPPEQFF TRBV28 NA TRBJ2-1 NA
TGTGCCATCAGTGCCGAGACTAGCGGGATAGAAACAGATACGCAGTATTTT CAISAETSGIETDTQYF TRBV10-3 NA TRBJ2-3 TRBD2
TGTGCCAGCAGCAAAGAAGCCGACAGTTGGAACACTGAAGCTTTCTTT CASSKEADSWNTEAFF TRBV21-1 NA TRBJ1-1 NA
TGTGCCAGCAGTGCCCCGGGGTGGGGCTACACCTTC CASSAPGWGYTF TRBV28 NA TRBJ1-2 NA
TGTGCCAGTAGCGTTGGACAATATAGCAATCAGCCCCAGCATTTT CASSVGQYSNQPQHF TRBV19 NA TRBJ1-5 NA
TGTGCCAGTAGTATAATCGCCGGGACTTCCTACAATGAGCAGTTCTTC CASSIIAGTSYNEQFF TRBV19 NA TRBJ2-1 NA
TGTGCCAGCAGCTTAGACGAGGATCAGCCCCAGCATTTT CASSLDEDQPQHF TRBV11-2 NA TRBJ1-5 NA
TGTGCTAGCAGTTTTGAGCCCAACCGGAGGGAGACCCAGTACTTC CASSFEPNRRETQYF TRBV7-7 NA TRBJ2-5 NA
TGTGCCATCTCTGCGGACAACACAGATACGCAGTATTTT CAISADNTDTQYF TRBV10-3 NA TRBJ2-3 NA
TGTGCCAGCAGCCCGTGGACAGGGGGCGGTACTGAAGCTTTCTTT CASSPWTGGGTEAFF TRBV7-2 NA TRBJ1-1 TRBD1
TGTGCCAGCAGCTTTGAGGGCGGGAGTAGATACGAGCAGTACTTC CASSFEGGSRYEQYF TRBV5-4 NA TRBJ2-7 TRBD2
TGTGCCAGCAGTCTGGGGGGAGGCAATGAGCAGTTCTTC CASSLGGGNEQFF TRBV28 NA TRBJ2-1 NA
TGTGCCAGCAGAACTCTAGCGGGGGCCAAGAGCTCCTACAATGAGCAGTTCTTC CASRTLAGAKSSYNEQFF TRBV28 NA TRBJ2-1 TRBD2
TGTGCCAGCAGCCCCCGTGGTAGCGGGGACCCCACAGATACGCAGTATTTT CASSPRGSGDPTDTQYF TRBV4-2 few TRBJ2-3 TRBD2
TGTGCCAGCGCCGACAGGCTTAATGAAAAACTGTTTTTT CASADRLNEKLFF TRBV9 once TRBJ1-4 NA
TGTGCCAGCAGTTTACGACCGCCGGGGACTGTCGAGCAGTACTTC CASSLRPPGTVEQYF TRBV27 few TRBJ2-7 NA
TGTGCCAGCAGTGAAGAGGATGGGAGTTTGGGCACCATATATTTT CASSEEDGSLGTIYF TRBV2 NA TRBJ1-3 NA
TGTGCCAGCAGCCATCGGGGACAGGGGCCCTACAATGAGCAGTTCTTC CASSHRGQGPYNEQFF TRBV7-2 NA TRBJ2-1 TRBD1
TGTGCCAGCAGCACGAGGACAGGGGGCTTCTACGAGCAGTACTTC CASSTRTGGFYEQYF TRBV28 NA TRBJ2-7 TRBD1
TGTGCCACCAGCAGAGATCAAAGCACAGATACGCAGTATTTT CATSRDQSTDTQYF TRBV15 NA TRBJ2-3 NA
TGCGCCAGCAGGGACTTGGGGGGGGACCTCTACGAGCAGTACTTC CASRDLGGDLYEQYF TRBV10-2 NA TRBJ2-7 TRBD2
TGCAGCGTTGAGGAGGGGGCCAACGTCCTGACTTTC CSVEEGANVLTF TRBV29-1 NA TRBJ2-6 NA
TGCGCCAGCAGCCAAGATAGTCAGGGACTAAGGGCCGCCAGGAACACTGAAGCTTTCTTT CASSQDSQGLRAARNTEAFF TRBV4-3 once TRBJ1-1 NA
TGCGCCAGCAGCAAAGCGGGGGGCCCACGGTATGAGCAGTTCTTC CASSKAGGPRYEQFF TRBV10-1 NA TRBJ2-1 TRBD2
TGTGCCAGCAGCAAAGACCCCTCAGGGGCTAATGAAAAACTGTTTTTT CASSKDPSGANEKLFF TRBV21-1 NA TRBJ1-4 NA
NA CASILVSGQKYSNQPQHF TRBV28 NA TRBJ1-5 NA
TGTGCCAGCAGTTTATCCCCCGCTAGGACAGATACGCAGTATTTT CASSLSPARTDTQYF TRBV27 NA TRBJ2-3 NA
TGTGCCAGCAGTTACAATCTTCGGAACACTGAAGCTTTCTTT CASSYNLRNTEAFF TRBV27 NA TRBJ1-1 NA
TGCGCCAGCAGCGCCTTGACAGGGGGCACTGAAGCTTTCTTT CASSALTGGTEAFF TRBV5-1 once TRBJ1-1 TRBD1
TGTGCCAGCAGCTTACCGGGGTACTGGAGCGGGAACAAAACAGATACGCAGTATTTT CASSLPGYWSGNKTDTQYF TRBV7-8 NA TRBJ2-3 TRBD2
TGTGCCAGCAGTCCCCGGACAGCCATGGGCCCCGGGGAGCTGTTTTTT CASSPRTAMGPGELFF TRBV7-2 NA TRBJ2-2 NA
TGTGCCAGCAGCCTGAACTCAGGGCAAGAGACCCAGTACTTC CASSLNSGQETQYF TRBV7-9 NA TRBJ2-5 NA
TGTGCCAGCAGGAAAGACGGGGTAGAAAAACTGTTTTTT CASRKDGVEKLFF TRBV2 NA TRBJ1-4 NA
TGTGCCAGCAGTGGAGGCCAGGGGGGGACCCAGTACTTC CASSGGQGGTQYF TRBV6-1 NA TRBJ2-5 NA
TGTGCCAGTACCCTGGGGGGCTCCTACAATGAGCAGTTCTTC CASTLGGSYNEQFF TRBV19 NA TRBJ2-1 NA
TGTGCCAGCAGCACGCGGACAGAGTTTCTAGAAAAACTGTTTTTT CASSTRTEFLEKLFF TRBV7-9 NA TRBJ1-4 NA
TGCAGCGGGGGACAGGGGAGCTATGGCTACACCTTC CSGGQGSYGYTF TRBV29-1 NA TRBJ1-2 TRBD1
TGCGCCAGCAGCCAACGGACAGGGGCCTACGAGCAGTACTTC CASSQRTGAYEQYF TRBV4-3 few TRBJ2-7 TRBD1
TGTGCCAGTTGGAACAGGGGAAATAATTCACCCCTCCACTTT CASWNRGNNSPLHF TRBV19 NA TRBJ1-6 TRBD1
TGTGCCAGTAGCGTGGGGACTAGCGGGAGCTCCTACAATGAGCAGTTCTTC CASSVGTSGSSYNEQFF TRBV19 NA TRBJ2-1 TRBD2
TGCGCCAGCAGCTTGGCGGACAGTAACACTGAAGCTTTCTTT CASSLADSNTEAFF TRBV5-1 NA TRBJ1-1 NA
TGTGCCAGCAGCGTAGCGGGGGGAGCGGGAAACACCATATATTTT CASSVAGGAGNTIYF TRBV9 NA TRBJ1-3 NA
TGCGCCAGCAGCTTGCACAGCGGGGCGAGGGATACGCAGTATTTT CASSLHSGARDTQYF TRBV5-1 NA TRBJ2-3 TRBD2
TGTGCCAGCAGCTTATCGGGGGTGTCCTATAATTCCCCCCTCCACTTT CASSLSGVSYNSPLHF TRBV7-2 NA TRBJ1-6 NA
TGTGCCAGCAGTGAGGGACTCCGGCGCAGACTGTTTTTT CASSEGLRRRLFF TRBV6-5 NA TRBJ1-4 NA